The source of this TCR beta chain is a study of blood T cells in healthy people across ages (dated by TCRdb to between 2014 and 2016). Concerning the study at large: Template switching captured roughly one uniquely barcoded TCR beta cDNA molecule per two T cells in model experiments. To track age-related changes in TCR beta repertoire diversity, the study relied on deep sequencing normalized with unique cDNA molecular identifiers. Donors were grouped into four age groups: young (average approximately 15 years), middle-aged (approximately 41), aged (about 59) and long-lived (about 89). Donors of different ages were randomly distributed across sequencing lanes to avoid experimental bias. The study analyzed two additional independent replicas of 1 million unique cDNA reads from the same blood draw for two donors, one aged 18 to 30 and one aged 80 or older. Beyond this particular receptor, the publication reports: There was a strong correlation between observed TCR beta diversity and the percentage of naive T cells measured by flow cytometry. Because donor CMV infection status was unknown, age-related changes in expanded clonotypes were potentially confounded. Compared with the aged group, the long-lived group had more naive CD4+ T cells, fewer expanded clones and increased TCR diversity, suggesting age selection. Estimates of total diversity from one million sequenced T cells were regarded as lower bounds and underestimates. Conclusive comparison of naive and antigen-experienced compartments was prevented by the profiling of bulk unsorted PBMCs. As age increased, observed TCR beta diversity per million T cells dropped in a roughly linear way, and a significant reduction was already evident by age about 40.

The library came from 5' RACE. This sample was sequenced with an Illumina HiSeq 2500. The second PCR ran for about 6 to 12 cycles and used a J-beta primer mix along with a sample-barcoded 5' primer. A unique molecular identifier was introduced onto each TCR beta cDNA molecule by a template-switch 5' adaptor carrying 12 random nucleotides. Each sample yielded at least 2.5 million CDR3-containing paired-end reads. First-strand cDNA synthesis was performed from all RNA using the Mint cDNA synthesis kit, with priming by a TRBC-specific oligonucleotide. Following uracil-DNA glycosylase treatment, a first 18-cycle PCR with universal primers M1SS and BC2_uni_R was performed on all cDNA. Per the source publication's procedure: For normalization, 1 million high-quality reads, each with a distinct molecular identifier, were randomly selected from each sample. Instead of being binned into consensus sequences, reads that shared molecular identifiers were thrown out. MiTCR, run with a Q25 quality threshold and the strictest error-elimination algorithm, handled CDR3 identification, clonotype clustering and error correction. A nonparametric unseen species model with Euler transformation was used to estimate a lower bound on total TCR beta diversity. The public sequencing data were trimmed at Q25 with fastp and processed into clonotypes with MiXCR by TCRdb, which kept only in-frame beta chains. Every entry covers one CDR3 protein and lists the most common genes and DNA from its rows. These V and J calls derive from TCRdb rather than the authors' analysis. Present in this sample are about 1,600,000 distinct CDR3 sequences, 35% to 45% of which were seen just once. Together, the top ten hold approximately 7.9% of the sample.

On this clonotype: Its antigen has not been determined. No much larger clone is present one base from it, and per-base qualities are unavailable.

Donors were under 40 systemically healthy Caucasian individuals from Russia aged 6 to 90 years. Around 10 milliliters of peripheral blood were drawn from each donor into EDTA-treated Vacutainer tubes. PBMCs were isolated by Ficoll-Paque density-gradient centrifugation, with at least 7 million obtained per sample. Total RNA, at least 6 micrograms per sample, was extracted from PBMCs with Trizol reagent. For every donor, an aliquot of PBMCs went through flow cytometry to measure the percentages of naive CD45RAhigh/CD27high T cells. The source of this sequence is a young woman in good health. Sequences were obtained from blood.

The DNA sequence is as follows: TGCAGTGCTAGGGTTGGGGACAGGGAGGTATTCGGCGGCTACACCTTC. This yields the protein CSARVGDREVFGGYTF. The sequence is built from TRBV20-1 and TRBJ1-2; 9 middle bases align to TRBD1. The CDR3, cysteine through phenylalanine, is 16 amino acids long. Just the 48-base CDR3 DNA is kept, in frame starting at base 1. Trimmed from V: 3 bases; trimmed from J: 8 bases; junction bases lacking a gene match: 16. The germline V gene (reference sequence) gives CDR1 as DFQATT and CDR2 as SNEGSKA.